The entry below describes one T cell receptor beta chain. The V and J ends lost 4 bases and 10 bases respectively, with 22 bases between them. Germline V gene lookup returns CDR1 SGHTA and CDR2 FQGNSA. CDR3 length equals 15 residues. Time point: after neoadjuvant nivolumab, at surgical resection. The patients had HPV-negative, locally advanced oral cavity squamous cell carcinoma. This entry comes from a study of neoadjuvant anti-PD-1 for oral cavity cancer. Across the study: Nivolumab at 3 mg/kg was mostly given biweekly, three to four doses, pre-surgery.

Six replicates per PBMC sample, mostly from roughly 470 ng of genomic DNA. Method: immunoSEQ multiplex PCR; TCRdb's copy keeps in-frame clones and lacks some. Here the sample spans over 25,000 clones, just under 80% being singletons. The TCR sequence derives from a person aged 35-79 years with oral cavity squamous cell carcinoma. V is TRBV7-2 and J is TRBJ1-2, with D possibly TRBD1 on 5 matching bases. Sequenced here: PBMCs, sampled after nivolumab (anti-PD-1) treatment. In DNA, the CDR3 is TGTGCCAGCAGCTCGGGGGGGGTACAAGGTCCTCCCTACACCTTC. It is translated as CASSSGGVQGPPYTF.